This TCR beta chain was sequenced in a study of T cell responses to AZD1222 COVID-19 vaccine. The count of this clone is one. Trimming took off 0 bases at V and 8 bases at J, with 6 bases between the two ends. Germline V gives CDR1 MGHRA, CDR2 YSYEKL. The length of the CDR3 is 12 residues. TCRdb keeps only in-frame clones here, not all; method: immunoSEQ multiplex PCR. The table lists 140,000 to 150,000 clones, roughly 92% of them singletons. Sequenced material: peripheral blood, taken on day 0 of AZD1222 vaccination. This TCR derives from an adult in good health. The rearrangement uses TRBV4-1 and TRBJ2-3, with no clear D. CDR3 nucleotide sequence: TGCGCCAGCAGCCAAGATCCGGTTACGCAGTATTTT. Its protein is CASSQDPVTQYF.